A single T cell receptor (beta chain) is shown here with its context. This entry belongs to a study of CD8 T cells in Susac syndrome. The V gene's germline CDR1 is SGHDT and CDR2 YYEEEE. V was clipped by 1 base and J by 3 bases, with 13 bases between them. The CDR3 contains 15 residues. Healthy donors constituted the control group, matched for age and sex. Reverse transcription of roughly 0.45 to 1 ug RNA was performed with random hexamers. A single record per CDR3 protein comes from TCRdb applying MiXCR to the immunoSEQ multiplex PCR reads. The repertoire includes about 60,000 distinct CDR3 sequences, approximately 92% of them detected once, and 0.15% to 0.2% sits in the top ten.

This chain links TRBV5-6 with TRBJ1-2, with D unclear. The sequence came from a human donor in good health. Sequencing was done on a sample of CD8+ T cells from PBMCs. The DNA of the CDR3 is TGTGCCAGCAGCTTGATGGGCGGCGGACACTATGGCTACACCTTC. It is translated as CASSLMGGGHYGYTF.